The 20 T cell receptor beta chains listed next were all sequenced from one sample in a study of CD8 T cells in Susac syndrome (dated by TCRdb to between 2018 and 2020). The protocol used for the library was the immunoSEQ multiplex PCR assay. RNA was extracted with the RNeasy kit and roughly 0.45 to 1 ug was reverse transcribed using random hexamers. In TCRdb, the public reads were trimmed at Q25 with fastp and aligned with MiXCR, with productive beta chains retained. Entries are consolidated by CDR3 protein sequence, retaining the most common genes and DNA. The sample table shows 100,000 to 150,000 distinct CDR3 sequences, and about 94% are seen once. The ten largest account for around 0.28% of the sample. The sample comprised CD8+ T cells from PBMCs. These receptors were obtained from a human donor with Susac syndrome.

V usage is TRBV29-1 and J usage is TRBJ2-3, with D hard to call. The V end lost 8 bases, the J end lost 5 bases, and 5 bases lay between the germline ends. This CDR3 spans 9 amino acids. The germline V gene encodes CDR1 SQVTM and CDR2 ANQGSEA. CDR3 amino acids: CSFGDTQYF. The CDR3 DNA reads TGCAGCTTTGGAGATACGCAGTATTTT.

V is TRBV6-5 and J is TRBJ2-5, with 7 bases that match TRBD2. The J segment lost 2 bases and the V segment lost 5 bases, leaving 8 bases of the junction unmatched. Germline CDR1 MNHEY, CDR2 SVGAGI. The CDR3 is 15 amino acids. CDR3: CASSPSGGSQETQYF. The DNA of the CDR3 is TGTGCCAGCAGTCCTTCGGGGGGATCACAAGAGACCCAGTACTTC.

The sample holds one count of this clonotype. The chain combines TRBV7-9 with TRBJ1-1; a possible D gene is TRBD1 (5 bases). V shed 5 bases and J shed 4 bases, with 14 bases lying between them. Germline CDR1 and CDR2: SEHNR and FQNEAQ (reference sequence). CDR3 length: 14 residues. CDR3 DNA sequence: TGTGCCAGCAGCCCCCTACAGGAGGGCACTGAAGCTTTCTTT. Its translation is CASSPLQEGTEAFF.

This rearrangement joins TRBV20-1 to TRBJ2-7; weak D call: TRBD2 (6 bases). Per germline, CDR1 DFQATT and CDR2 SNEGSKA (reference sequence). V was pared by 5 bases and J by 4 bases, with 15 bases between. This CDR3 has 13 amino acids. Here the CDR3 reads CSAPTSSAYEQYF. The DNA for the CDR3 is TGCAGTGCTCCGACGTCTAGCGCTTACGAGCAGTACTTC.

The V call is TRBV30, the J call TRBJ2-7; D tentatively fits TRBD1 or TRBD2 (6 bases each). Germline CDR1 is GTSNPN and CDR2 is SVGIG (reference sequence). Trimming removed 2 bases at V and 3 bases at J, with 11 bases between. This CDR3 region has 13 residues. CDR3 nucleotides: TGTGCCTGGAGTCTCGGGGGCCGCTACGAGCAGTACTTC. Encoded protein: CAWSLGGRYEQYF.

This clonotype has a single count. CDR3 amino acids: CASSQEAVLGTEAFF. CDR3 nucleotides: TGTGCCAGCAGTCAAGAGGCAGTCCTTGGCACTGAAGCTTTCTTT. The chain recombines TRBV11-2 with TRBJ1-1; unclear D gene. The CDR3 consists of 15 residues. Looked up from germline, CDR1 is SGHAT and CDR2 is FQNNGV. V dropped 6 bases and J dropped 4 bases, with 18 bases sitting between them.

The chain is built from TRBV10-2 and TRBJ2-1; D unresolved. Germline V lookup: CDR1 WSHSY, CDR2 SAAADI. This CDR3 region has 16 residues. V lost 0 bases and J 0 bases, leaving 9 bases between the germline ends. The CDR3 DNA is TGCGCCAGCAGTGAGTCGGGCGCGAGCTCCTACAATGAGCAGTTCTTC. Translation: CASSESGASSYNEQFF.

V and J are TRBV30 and TRBJ1-2, with D perhaps matching TRBD1 (5 bases). CDR1 and CDR2 (germline): GTSNPN, SVGIG (reference sequence). Trimming left V 0 bases short and J 3 bases short, with 11 bases between. The CDR3 is made up of 14 amino acids. In DNA form, the CDR3 reads TGTGCCTGGAGTGTGCCAGGGTTGGACTATGGCTACACCTTC. Translation gives CAWSVPGLDYGYTF.

The DNA for the CDR3 is TGTGCCAGCAGTTTAACGTTGGGACTTTACAATGAGCAGTTCTTC. It translates to CASSLTLGLYNEQFF. V usage is TRBV12-3 or TRBV12-4 and J usage is TRBJ2-1, with a weak D call TRBD2 (6 bases). This CDR3 has 15 residues. Between the trimmed V and J ends, which lost 2 bases and 4 bases, there was a span of 12 bases.

This chain connects TRBV4-1 to TRBJ1-1; maybe TRBD1 (6 bases). The V end lost 4 bases, the J end lost 5 bases, and 17 bases lay between the germline ends. Germline V gene lookup returns CDR1 MGHRA and CDR2 YSYEKL. The CDR3 totals 15 residues. CDR3 sequence reads: CASSLTSGGRTEAFF. CDR3 in DNA: TGCGCCAGCAGCCTCACAAGCGGGGGGCGAACTGAAGCTTTCTTT.

The chain carries TRBV6-5 and TRBJ2-5; 8 bases are a match to TRBD2. The CDR3 has 15 amino acids. V dropped 4 bases and J dropped 5; count of bases not matched to a gene: 9. Germline values: CDR1 MNHEY, CDR2 SVGAGI. The CDR3 loop reads CASSFSGGAWETQYF. The DNA of the CDR3 is TGTGCCAGCAGTTTTTCCGGGGGGGCCTGGGAGACCCAGTACTTC.

V and J are TRBV29-1 and TRBJ2-1, with D perhaps matching TRBD1 (6 bases). The germline gives CDR1 SQVTM, CDR2 ANQGSEA. The CDR3 is 15 amino acids. Trimming stripped 3 bases from V and 3 bases from J, with 15 bases between. The CDR3 region has the DNA TGCAGCGTTGACAGAGGACAGACGATCTACAATGAGCAGTTCTTC. Amino acids: CSVDRGQTIYNEQFF.

V gene TRBV4-1 combines with J gene TRBJ2-1; TRBD1 matches at 11 bases. Germline V gives CDR1 MGHRA, CDR2 YSYEKL. With 4 bases clipped from V and 5 bases from J, the junction kept 4 bases outside the gene matches. The CDR3 contains 15 residues. CDR3 sequence (DNA): TGCGCCAGCAGCCCGGACAGGGGGCTGGACAATGAGCAGTTCTTC. Encoded protein: CASSPDRGLDNEQFF.

V is TRBV6-5 and J is TRBJ2-3; the match to TRBD1 covers 9 bases. The CDR3 extends over 14 amino acids. CDR1 is MNHEY, CDR2 SVGAGI, per germline. The J segment lost 2 bases and the V segment lost 6 bases, leaving 3 bases of the junction unmatched. CDR3 sequence (DNA): TGTGCCAGCAGCCGGACAGGGGTCACAGATACGCAGTATTTT. The encoded protein is CASSRTGVTDTQYF.

This clonotype was picked up a small number of times. The chain is built from TRBV12-3 or TRBV12-4 and TRBJ2-1; D remains unclear. The CDR3 totals 13 residues. V dropped 3 bases and J dropped 3 bases, with 6 bases sitting between them. The CDR3 reads CASSFGNYNEQFF. CDR3 coding DNA: TGTGCCAGCAGTTTCGGTAACTACAATGAGCAGTTCTTC.

This CDR3 is CASSLVLSNQPQHF. The DNA for the CDR3 is TGTGCCAGCAGTTTAGTCCTTAGCAATCAGCCCCAGCATTTT. This chain connects TRBV12-3 or TRBV12-4 to TRBJ1-5; D gene uncertain. There are 14 residues in the CDR3. The V end was cut by 1 base, the J end by 0 bases, with 4 bases between.

The chain carries TRBV29-1 and TRBJ1-2, with D possibly matching TRBD1 (5 bases). The V gene lost 7 bases and the J gene lost 4 bases, with 10 bases spanning the gap. Germline V gene lookup returns CDR1 SQVTM and CDR2 ANQGSEA. The CDR3 runs 11 residues. CDR3 loop: CSAEQGYGYTF. CDR3 DNA: TGCAGCGCTGAGCAGGGCTATGGCTACACCTTC.

This clonotype was seen just once. V and J are TRBV29-1 and TRBJ2-3; D not certain. Trimming took 7 bases from V and 1 from J, leaving 9 bases between them. Germline CDR1 is SQVTM and CDR2 is ANQGSEA. The CDR3 sequence is 12 residues long. The CDR3 sequence is CSAQAGTDTQYF. The CDR3 coding sequence is TGCAGCGCCCAGGCGGGCACAGATACGCAGTATTTT.

This clonotype was detected only once. This chain links TRBV7-8 with TRBJ2-1; 7 nucleotides agree with TRBD1. V lost 3 bases, J lost 3 bases, and 11 bases stayed unmatched. This CDR3 is built from 17 residues. In germline, CDR1 is SGHVS, CDR2 FQNEAQ. The CDR3 region is CASSFPDKGAIYNEQFF. The CDR3 DNA reads as TGTGCCAGCAGCTTCCCCGATAAGGGGGCCATCTACAATGAGCAGTTCTTC.

The chain couples TRBV9 to TRBJ1-2, with D maybe TRBD1 (5 bases). CDR1 is SGDLS and CDR2 is YYNGEE in the germline V gene. The V end was cut by 0 bases, the J end by 3 bases, with 9 bases between. This CDR3 comprises 14 residues. The CDR3 DNA follows: TGTGCCAGCAGCGTAGGGGGCAGCGACTATGGCTACACCTTC. Protein product: CASSVGGSDYGYTF. Using reference TRBV9 and TRBJ1-2 for the parts outside the CDR3, the full variable domain is DSGVTQTPKHLITATGQRVTLRCSPRSGDLSVYWYQQSLDQGLQFLIQYYNGEERAKGNILERFSAQQFPDLHSELNLSSLELGDSALYFCASSVGGSDYGYTFGSGTRLTVV.